Reported below is one T cell receptor beta chain. Its antigen is unidentified. Using roughly 200 ng DNA, approximately 30,000 T cell genomes, the sorted-subset replicate PCRs were run. Authors' analysis steps: As immunoSEQ supplied junction-only sequences (without quality scores), filtering differed. Sequencing used immunoSEQ multiplex PCR; TCRdb keeps in-frame clones, though not all of them. The V and J calls and the clone size are those of that table, but D and trimming were determined from the DNA. Of around 1 million clones listed, 70% to 85% were seen once; the top ten hold around 1.5%. This record belongs to a study of shared clonotypes between healthy human individuals. CD4+ cells yielded CD45RA+ naive and CD45RA-negative memory subsets. Findings and caveats of the study: Clonotype sharing across several donors was observed for around 4.8% of naive CD4 clonotypes.

This TCR derives from a man aged 18 to 35 in good health. Material: memory CD4+ T cells sorted from blood. Subset: CD45RA-negative fraction.

The DNA of the CDR3 is TGCGCCAGCAGTCCAAACCTGCGGGGGGGCCCCACAGATACGCAGTATTTT. Amino acids: CASSPNLRGGPTDTQYF. The V gene is TRBV5-1, the J gene TRBJ2-3, with TRBD2 matching 9 bases. The CDR3 loop spans 17 amino acids. Germline V gene sequence: CDR1 SGHRS, CDR2 YFSETQ. The V and J ends lost 5 bases and 2 bases, in that order; junction bases with no gene match: 12. Combining the CDR3 with reference TRBV5-1 and TRBJ2-3 gives the whole variable domain KAGVTQTPRYLIKTRGQQVTLSCSPISGHRSVSWYQQTPGQGLQFLFEYFSETQRNKGNFPGRFSGRQFSNSRSEMNVSTLELGDSALYLCASSPNLRGGPTDTQYFGPGTRLTVL.